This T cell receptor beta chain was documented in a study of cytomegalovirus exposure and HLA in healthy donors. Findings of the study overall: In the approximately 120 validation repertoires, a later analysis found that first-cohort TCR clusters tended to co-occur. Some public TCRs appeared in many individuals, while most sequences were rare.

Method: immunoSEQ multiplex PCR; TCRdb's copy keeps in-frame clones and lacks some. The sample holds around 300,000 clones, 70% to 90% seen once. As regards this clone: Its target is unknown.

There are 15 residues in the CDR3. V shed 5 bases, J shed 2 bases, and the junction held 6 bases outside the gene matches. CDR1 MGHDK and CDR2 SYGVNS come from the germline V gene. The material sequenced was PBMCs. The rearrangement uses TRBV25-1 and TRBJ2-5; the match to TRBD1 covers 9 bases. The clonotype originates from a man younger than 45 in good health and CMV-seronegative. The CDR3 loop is CASSFPGTGQETQYF. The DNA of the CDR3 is TGTGCCAGCAGTTTCCCCGGGACAGGGCAAGAGACCCAGTACTTC.